These 25 T cell receptor beta chains originate from one sample sequenced in a study of glioma-infiltrating T cells after dendritic cell vaccination. Generated by immunoSEQ multiplex PCR, the TCRdb table keeps only in-frame clones and is missing some. The sample contains approximately 92,000 clones, 65% to 85% of which appear only once. Time point meaning: after dendritic cell vaccination, including at tumor progression/relapse. The specimen comprised blood, sampled after dendritic cell vaccination. The receptors here all came from a human donor with glioblastoma.

DNA of the CDR3: TGTGCCAGCAGCTCTTCAAGACAGGGGGCGGGGGAGACCCAGTACTTC. This translates into CASSSSRQGAGETQYF. The chain joins TRBV28 to TRBJ2-5; TRBD1 agrees at 10 bases. Germline assignment: CDR1 MDHEN and CDR2 SYDVKM. J was trimmed by 5 bases and V by 6 bases; bases with no gene match: 12. The CDR3 is made up of 16 amino acids.

The genes are TRBV18 and TRBJ2-3; no clear D. Germline-derived CDR1 and CDR2 are KGHSH and LQKENI. Trimming cost V 6 bases and J 3 bases, with 13 bases left between them. CDR3 length equals 14 residues. The CDR3 is CASSLVGLTDTQYF. The DNA of the CDR3 is TGTGCCAGCTCGCTGGTCGGGTTGACAGATACGCAGTATTTT.

The chain employs TRBV6-5 and TRBJ1-5; D ambiguous. There are 14 residues in the CDR3. With 5 bases removed from V and 3 bases from J, the gap between germline ends came to 11 bases. In germline, CDR1 is MNHEY, CDR2 SVGAGI. The chain's CDR3 is CASSTIGSNQPQHF. The CDR3 region has the DNA TGTGCCAGCAGTACGATCGGGTCCAATCAGCCCCAGCATTTT.

In this sample, this clone turned up many times. The chain couples TRBV4-1 to TRBJ2-2; possibly TRBD2 for D (5 bases). The CDR3 covers 16 residues. Germline lookup yields CDR1 MGHRA and CDR2 YSYEKL. With 1 base removed from V and 6 bases from J, the gap between germline ends came to 15 bases. Here the CDR3 DNA reads TGCGCCAGCAGCCAAGTCGATCTTGTGCGGGCCGGGGAGCTGTTTTTT. This gives the protein CASSQVDLVRAGELFF.

The chain has TRBV7-9 and TRBJ1-1; D gene uncertain. The CDR3 spans 13 residues. The V end was cut by 10 bases, the J end by 4 bases, with 16 bases between. In germline, CDR1 is SEHNR, CDR2 FQNEAQ (reference sequence). For the CDR3, the DNA is TGTGCCACCCGCGGCCAGGCGGGCACTGAAGCTTTCTTT. This codes for CATRGQAGTEAFF.

This clone occurred a few times. V usage is TRBV5-1 and J usage is TRBJ2-1, with 8 positions matching TRBD2. CDR1 is SGHRS and CDR2 is YFSETQ in the germline V gene. Germline trimming cut 4 bases from V and 9 bases from J; bases unmatched to any gene: 18. There are 17 residues in the CDR3. CDR3 in amino acids: CASSLPYGGREAGEQFF. DNA for the CDR3: TGCGCCAGCAGCCTACCCTATGGAGGGCGGGAGGCAGGTGAGCAGTTCTTC.

The chain couples TRBV30 to TRBJ2-5, with 11 bases matching TRBD2. Per germline, CDR1 GTSNPN and CDR2 SVGIG (reference sequence). The length of the CDR3 is 16 residues. V lost 2 bases to trimming and J lost 4 bases; unmatched junction nucleotides: 9. The CDR3 sequence is CAWSIGTSGSGETQYF. CDR3 in DNA: TGTGCCTGGAGTATTGGGACTAGCGGTTCCGGAGAGACCCAGTACTTC.

The J gene is TRBJ1-1, the V gene TRBV13, with D perhaps matching TRBD1 (5 bases). CDR3 size: 15 residues. V was pared by 6 bases and J by 5 bases, with 19 bases between. Germline V gene lookup returns CDR1 PRHDT and CDR2 FYEKMQ (reference sequence). The DNA of the CDR3 is TGTGCCAGCAGTCAACAGGTCAGGGCAGGGACTGAAGCTTTCTTT. Translating gives CASSQQVRAGTEAFF.

The V gene is TRBV7-2, the J gene TRBJ1-4; D call uncertain. Trimming pared 4 bases from V and 0 bases from J, leaving 3 bases between. CDR3 length equals 13 residues. Germline CDR1 reads SGHTA; CDR2 reads FQGNSA. The CDR3 bases are TGTGCCAGCAGCTCTACAACTAATGAAAAACTGTTTTTT. It encodes CASSSTTNEKLFF.

The chain employs TRBV19 and TRBJ2-3; D gene unclear. CDR3 length equals 12 residues. Germline CDR1 and CDR2: LNHDA and SQIVND (reference sequence). V lost 9 bases, J lost 5 bases, and 12 bases lay in between. The CDR3 here is CASLLRRDTQYF. CDR3 nucleotides: TGTGCCAGCCTTCTTAGGAGAGATACGCAGTATTTT. The full variable domain, its missing parts supplied by reference TRBV19 and TRBJ2-3, is DGGITQSPKYLFRKEGQNVTLSCEQNLNHDAMYWYRQDPGQGLRLIYYSQIVNDFQKGDIAEGYSVSREKKESFPLTVTSAQKNPTAFYLCASLLRRDTQYFGPGTRLTVL.

The table lists this clone with a few counts. The rearrangement joins TRBV5-5 to TRBJ1-4; D is ambiguous. The germline V gene has CDR1 SGHKS and CDR2 YYEKEE (reference sequence). The CDR3 runs to 17 residues. V gave up 3 bases and J gave up 6 bases, with 21 bases separating them. The CDR3 spells CASSSPWSSRIDEKLFF. CDR3 coding DNA: TGTGCCAGCAGCTCCCCCTGGAGTAGCCGAATCGATGAAAAACTGTTTTTT.

The chain employs TRBV5-1 and TRBJ2-3; TRBD2 matches at 8 bases. Germline CDR1 reads SGHRS; CDR2 reads YFSETQ. The CDR3 runs 16 residues. V shed 0 bases and J 2 bases; nucleotides not matched to a gene: 5. The DNA of the CDR3 is TGCGCCAGCAGCTTGGCCGGGCGGGGGGCCACAGATACGCAGTATTTT. It is translated as CASSLAGRGATDTQYF.

The chain employs TRBV7-2 and TRBJ2-7; 9 bases are shared with TRBD2. J lost 1 base, V lost 2 bases, and 9 bases had no gene match. Germline CDR1 reads SGHTA; CDR2 reads FQGNSA. This CDR3 comprises 17 residues. The CDR3 region has the DNA TGTGCCAGCAGCTTATGGCTAGCGGGACCCCGTTCCTACGAGCAGTACTTC. Its translation is CASSLWLAGPRSYEQYF. Based on the CDR3 plus reference TRBV7-2 and TRBJ2-7, the full variable domain is GAGVSQSPSNKVTEKGKDVELRCDPISGHTALYWYRQSLGQGLEFLIYFQGNSAPDKSGLPSDRFSAERTGGSVSTLTIQRTQQEDSAVYLCASSLWLAGPRSYEQYFGPGTRLTVT.

The chain's CDR3 is CATSRDTNYGYTF. Written as DNA, the CDR3 is TGTGCCACCTCCCGGGACACTAACTATGGCTACACCTTC. The chain joins TRBV6-1 to TRBJ1-2, with a weak D call TRBD1 (6 bases). The CDR3 has 13 residues. Trimming removed 10 bases at V and 0 bases at J, with 12 bases between. In germline, CDR1 is MNHNS, CDR2 SASEGT.

The genes are TRBV7-6 and TRBJ1-3, with D unclear. The CDR3 spans 16 residues. V was trimmed by 4 bases and J by 0 bases, leaving 13 bases between them. CDR1 is SGHVS, CDR2 FNYEAQ, per germline. Here the CDR3 reads CASSSTPGYSGNTIYF. CDR3 sequence (DNA): TGTGCCAGCAGCTCCACCCCGGGGTACTCTGGAAACACCATATATTTT.

The table lists this clone with a count of one. V and J are TRBV6-1 and TRBJ2-1, with 9 bases aligning to TRBD1. CDR1 MNHNS and CDR2 SASEGT come from the germline V gene. Trimming removed 2 bases from V and 13 bases from J; junction bases left unmatched: 6. The CDR3 length is 13 residues. This chain's CDR3 is CASSEPSDRGQFF. As DNA, the CDR3 is TGTGCCAGCAGTGAACCGTCGGACAGGGGCCAGTTCTTC.

This CDR3 reads CSALPYLDGYTF. Written as DNA, the CDR3 is TGCAGCGCACTCCCATATCTGGATGGCTACACCTTC. The chain has TRBV29-1 and TRBJ1-2; no clear D gene. Germline V lookup: CDR1 SQVTM, CDR2 ANQGSEA. The CDR3 runs to 12 residues. V was cut by 7 bases and J by 6 bases, with 15 bases left in between.

V usage is TRBV7-8 and J usage is TRBJ1-2; TRBD1 matches 9 bases. Germline-derived CDR1 and CDR2 are SGHVS and FQNEAQ. The CDR3 is 16 residues long. V shed 3 bases, J shed 6 bases, and the junction held 11 bases outside the gene matches. CDR3 residues: CASSFSGQGEEDGYTF. The CDR3 bases are TGTGCCAGCAGCTTCTCGGGACAGGGTGAGGAAGATGGCTACACCTTC.

CDR3 coding DNA: TGTGCCTGGAGGGGAGCAGGGAACACTGAAGCTTTCTTT. Translation gives CAWRGAGNTEAFF. The rearrangement links TRBV30 to TRBJ1-1, with D uncertain. The CDR3 is made up of 13 amino acids. Trimming removed 3 bases at V and 1 base at J, with 9 bases between. The germline gives CDR1 GTSNPN, CDR2 SVGIG (reference sequence).

V gene TRBV28 combines with J gene TRBJ1-1; 7 nucleotides align to TRBD1. CDR3 length: 16 residues. The junction had 8 bases not matched to a gene; V was cut back by 3 bases and J by 1 base. The V gene's germline CDR1 is MDHEN and CDR2 SYDVKM. The CDR3 DNA reads as TGTGCCAGCAGTTTCCCCTTGACAGGGAGGAACACTGAAGCTTTCTTT. Its translation is CASSFPLTGRNTEAFF.

The chain links TRBV2 to TRBJ2-7; 8 bases are a match to TRBD1. CDR3 size: 18 residues. Germline V gene sequence: CDR1 SNHLY, CDR2 FYNNEI. The V and J ends lost 0 bases and 1 base, in that order; junction bases with no gene match: 11. The DNA for the CDR3 is TGTGCCAGCAGTGAAGCGCCTCTGTGGACAGGGTTTTCCTACGAGCAGTACTTC. This encodes CASSEAPLWTGFSYEQYF. Together with reference TRBV2 and TRBJ2-7, the CDR3 gives the full variable domain: EPEVTQTPSHQVTQMGQEVILRCVPISNHLYFYWYRQILGQKVEFLVSFYNNEISEKSEIFDDQFSVERPDGSNFTLKIRSTKLEDSAMYFCASSEAPLWTGFSYEQYFGPGTRLTVT.

The V and J genes are TRBV7-9 and TRBJ2-3, with 8 bases aligning to TRBD2. Germline-derived CDR1 and CDR2 are SEHNR and FQNEAQ (reference sequence). Germline trimming cut 3 bases from V and 7 bases from J; bases unmatched to any gene: 9. The CDR3 has 15 amino acids. CDR3 sequence: CASSFNGRDINTQYF. CDR3 in DNA: TGTGCCAGCAGCTTCAACGGGAGGGATATCAATACGCAGTATTTT.

This clone was detected only once. The rearrangement uses TRBV28 and TRBJ1-5, with a weak D call TRBD1 (5 bases). Germline loops: CDR1 MDHEN, CDR2 SYDVKM. The CDR3 contains 15 residues. The V and J ends lost 3 bases and 1 base respectively, with 10 bases between them. In nucleotides, the CDR3 is TGTGCCAGCAGTTTCGCAGGGATGAGCAATCAGCCCCAGCATTTT. It specifies CASSFAGMSNQPQHF.

The J gene is TRBJ2-5, the V gene TRBV6-1; 7 bases line up with TRBD2. The CDR3 is 14 amino acids. After removal of 4 bases from V and 1 base from J, the junction contained 3 bases not matched to a gene. In germline, CDR1 is MNHNS, CDR2 SASEGT. CDR3 sequence (DNA): TGTGCCAGCAGTGCTAGCGGTCTCCAAGAGACCCAGTACTTC. As protein: CASSASGLQETQYF.

The chain uses TRBV6-5 and TRBJ1-4; weak D call: TRBD1 (6 bases). V dropped 7 bases and J dropped 4 bases, with 13 bases sitting between them. The V gene's germline CDR1 is MNHEY and CDR2 SVGAGI. CDR3 length equals 14 residues. The CDR3 loop reads CASTYHRDNEKLFF. The DNA for the CDR3 is TGTGCCAGCACATACCACAGGGATAATGAAAAACTGTTTTTT.